This T cell receptor (beta chain) comes out of a study of blood T cell repertoires in COVID-19. Across the whole study: The United States, Italy and Spain provided the acute and convalescent COVID-19 samples.

The length of the CDR3 is 9 residues. V lost 7 bases, J lost 6 bases, and 3 bases lay in between. The V gene's germline CDR1 is KGHDR and CDR2 SFDVKD. Patients in Seattle were enrolled during active infection, then followed longitudinally. How the authors handled the data: Reference gene primer amplification gave nucleated cell count estimates. The method was immunoSEQ multiplex PCR; TCRdb's version includes in-frame clones alone and lacks a portion of them. That table supplies the V and J calls and clone size; D and trimming were determined from the DNA. Among hundreds of thousands of clones listed, around 88% were seen once.

This receptor was taken from a woman aged 45-60 years with COVID-19, enrolled during active disease. The sequencing sample was made of peripheral blood. The chain employs TRBV24-1 and TRBJ2-7; D is uncertain. CDR3 nucleotide sequence: TGTGCCACCAGCGTCGAGCAGTACTTC. This gives the protein CATSVEQYF.